The 5 T cell receptor beta chains given below trace back to one sample, sequenced in a study of monozygotic twins with inflammatory bowel disease. Following a re-call of the 5' RACE reads, TCRdb has one entry per CDR3 protein and lacks DNA. In all, the sample yields approximately 330,000 distinct CDR3 sequences. Sequencing input: blood. The receptors were sampled from a human donor with ulcerative colitis or Crohn's disease, or a healthy co-twin of an affected twin (not recorded which).

This sequence joins TRBV7-2 and TRBJ2-5; TCRdb calls TRBD1, which cannot be checked without DNA. Germline CDR1 SGHTA, CDR2 FQGNSA. The CDR3 runs 14 residues. The CDR3 is CASSLTREQETQYF.

The V and J genes are TRBV16 and TRBJ1-2; the D call from TCRdb, TRBD1, cannot be confirmed without DNA. The germline gives CDR1 KGHSY, CDR2 FQNENV. The CDR3 contains 15 residues. The CDR3 is CASSITGGARYGYTF.

This chain joins TRBV7-9 and TRBJ2-2; there is no DNA to check the TCRdb D call of TRBD1. Per the germline V gene, CDR1 is SEHNR and CDR2 is FQNEAQ (reference sequence). The CDR3 extends over 14 amino acids. The CDR3 spells CASSYTGGTGELFF.

The chain joins TRBV19 to TRBJ2-1; no DNA is available, so the TRBD2 call from TCRdb remains unchecked. Germline lookup yields CDR1 LNHDA and CDR2 SQIVND (reference sequence). There are 13 residues in the CDR3. The CDR3 protein is CASTKAGGNEQFF.

The chain uses TRBV10-2 and TRBJ1-2; TCRdb proposes TRBD1, but this gene call is untestable without DNA. The CDR3 runs to 14 residues. Per germline, CDR1 WSHSY and CDR2 SAAADI. The CDR3 spells CASSASPGRAGYTF.